These 17 T cell receptor beta chains originate from one sample sequenced in a study of CXCR3-negative and CXCR3-positive naive CD8 T cells. cDNA libraries for TRB were generated by 5' RACE incorporating UMI labels. Using the 5' RACE reads, TCRdb records one entry per CDR3 protein without DNA. The sample table sets out 65,000 to 95,000 distinct CDR3 sequences. The sequenced material came from naive CXCR3- CD8+ T cells from blood. Subset described: CD45RO-CCR7+CD27+CD95- naive CD8+ T cells lacking CXCR3 (TNR3-). Source of these receptors: a human donor in good health. Some clones in this sample may be carry-over from other donors' samples.

The chain uses TRBV28 and TRBJ1-1; lacking DNA, the TRBD1 call made by TCRdb goes unchecked. This CDR3 region has 13 residues. CDR1 is MDHEN, CDR2 SYDVKM, per germline. The CDR3 region is CALKDRMNTEAFF.

The chain couples TRBV15 to TRBJ2-2; the TCRdb call, TRBD1, lacks DNA for checking. CDR3 size: 17 residues. The V gene's germline CDR1 is LNHNV and CDR2 YYDKDF (reference sequence). The CDR3 protein is CATSRDRGQVITGELFF.

The chain employs TRBV7-6 and TRBJ2-7. This CDR3 is built from 13 residues. CDR1 and CDR2 from the germline V gene are SGHVS and FNYEAQ. The CDR3 protein is CASSLGRYYEQYF. The complete variable domain, with remaining parts taken from reference TRBV7-6 and TRBJ2-7, reads GAGVSQSPRYKVTKRGQDVALRCDPISGHVSLYWYRQALGQGPEFLTYFNYEAQQDKSGLPNDRFSAERPEGSISTLTIQRTEQRDSAMYRCASSLGRYYEQYFGPGTRLTVT.

The chain couples TRBV5-1 to TRBJ2-7; without DNA, the TCRdb call of TRBD1 cannot be checked. CDR3 length: 15 residues. Germline CDR1 is SGHRS and CDR2 is YFSETQ. This CDR3 is CASSATGAITYEQYF.

The rearrangement joins TRBV29-1 to TRBJ2-1; the TCRdb D gene call, TRBD1, has no DNA to confirm it. Germline V gene data show CDR1 as SQVTM and CDR2 as ANQGSEA. The CDR3 is 11 residues long. The CDR3 protein is CSVPPGTEQFF.

The rearrangement joins TRBV10-2 to TRBJ1-2. Germline CDR1 is WSHSY and CDR2 is SAAADI. There are 17 residues in the CDR3. The CDR3 protein is CASSESTPMTANYGYTF.

CDR3 sequence: CASSLARAGEQFF. The chain uses TRBV7-6 and TRBJ2-1; as DNA is missing, the TRBD2 call by TCRdb cannot be tested. The CDR3 covers 13 residues. Germline CDR1 and CDR2: SGHVS and FNYEAQ. Filled out from reference TRBV7-6 and TRBJ2-1, the complete variable domain reads GAGVSQSPRYKVTKRGQDVALRCDPISGHVSLYWYRQALGQGPEFLTYFNYEAQQDKSGLPNDRFSAERPEGSISTLTIQRTEQRDSAMYRCASSLARAGEQFFGPGTRLTVL.

The chain couples TRBV10-1 to TRBJ2-1; TCRdb gives TRBD2 as the D gene, but with no DNA this cannot be confirmed. In germline, CDR1 is WNHNN, CDR2 SYGVQD (reference sequence). This CDR3 has 14 residues. The CDR3 sequence is CASSEGLGAGEQFF.

V and J are TRBV29-1 and TRBJ2-7; TCRdb selects TRBD2, and the lack of DNA leaves this call unchecked. Germline V gene lookup returns CDR1 SQVTM and CDR2 ANQGSEA. CDR3 length: 12 residues. CDR3 amino acids: CSVQGTAGEQYF.

The chain recombines TRBV10-3 with TRBJ1-1; lacking DNA, the TRBD1 call made by TCRdb goes unchecked. This CDR3 has 16 residues. Germline V gives CDR1 ENHRY, CDR2 SYGVKD. CDR3 residues: CAISETLQGAMFEAFF.

The chain has TRBV28 and TRBJ2-7. This CDR3 is 14 amino acids long. Germline lookup yields CDR1 MDHEN and CDR2 SYDVKM. This CDR3 is CASSSSRVRYEQYF.

This chain links TRBV5-1 with TRBJ2-3; TCRdb's assignment of TRBD1 cannot be checked, as there is no DNA. Germline V gene lookup returns CDR1 SGHRS and CDR2 YFSETQ. The CDR3 loop spans 16 amino acids. CDR3 in amino acids: CASSLGTVGVTDTQYF.

This chain uses TRBV29-1 with TRBJ1-2; there is no DNA to check the TCRdb D call of TRBD1. Germline loops: CDR1 SQVTM, CDR2 ANQGSEA. The CDR3 runs to 12 residues. CDR3 loop: CSVGQPNYGYTF.

This chain connects TRBV29-1 to TRBJ2-5; the TCRdb D gene call, TRBD2, has no DNA to confirm it. This CDR3 has 14 residues. Germline assignment: CDR1 SQVTM and CDR2 ANQGSEA. CDR3 region: CSVETSGVFQTQYF. The variable domain in full, completed from reference TRBV29-1 and TRBJ2-5, reads SAVISQKPSRDICQRGTSLTIQCQVDSQVTMMFWYRQQPGQSLTLIATANQGSEATYESGFVIDKFPISRPNLTFSTLTVSNMSPEDSSIYLCSVETSGVFQTQYFGPGTRLLVL.

The rearrangement uses TRBV7-9 and TRBJ1-1; TCRdb's D call, TRBD1, is unchecked because there is no DNA. The CDR3 sequence is 14 residues long. Germline V gene sequence: CDR1 SEHNR, CDR2 FQNEAQ (reference sequence). The chain's CDR3 is CASRQAGDRVLTFF.

The rearrangement joins TRBV28 to TRBJ2-7. The CDR3 consists of 16 residues. Germline-derived CDR1 and CDR2 are MDHEN and SYDVKM. CDR3 sequence: CASSLGWELYSYEQYF. Full variable domain (remainder filled in from reference TRBV28 and TRBJ2-7): DVKVTQSSRYLVKRTGEKVFLECVQDMDHENMFWYRQDPGLGLRLIYFSYDVKMKEKGDIPEGYSVSREKKERFSLILESASTNQTSMYLCASSLGWELYSYEQYFGPGTRLTVT.

V and J are TRBV4-1 and TRBJ2-3. The CDR3 consists of 15 residues. The germline V gene has CDR1 MGHRA and CDR2 YSYEKL. The CDR3 sequence: CASSQDQITTDTQYF.